What follows are 25 T cell receptor beta chains derived from one specimen sequenced in a study of cytomegalovirus exposure and HLA in healthy donors. Use of 60 Vbeta and 13 Jbeta primers characterized the PCR. TCRdb keeps only in-frame clones here, not all; method: immunoSEQ multiplex PCR. Among 130,000 or so clones, around 83% were seen once, and the ten largest hold roughly 6.7%. Input material: PBMCs. Every receptor here comes from a woman aged 30 to 39 in good health and CMV-seropositive.

The CDR3 region has the DNA TGTGCCTGGAGTGTAGGGACAGGGAGCACTGAAGCTTTCTTT. Amino acid sequence: CAWSVGTGSTEAFF. This rearrangement joins TRBV30 to TRBJ1-1; 9 bases are shared with TRBD1. CDR1 and CDR2 (germline): GTSNPN, SVGIG (reference sequence). This CDR3 is 14 amino acids long. The V and J ends lost 0 bases and 4 bases, in that order; junction bases with no gene match: 3.

This clone was counted only a few times. The chain couples TRBV7-2 to TRBJ1-4; the D gene is possibly TRBD1 (6 bases). CDR1 and CDR2 from the germline V gene are SGHTA and FQGNSA. V gave up 5 bases and J gave up 4 bases, with 14 bases separating them. This CDR3 comprises 15 residues. This chain's CDR3 is CASSGFGTINEKLFF. The CDR3 nucleotides read TGTGCCAGCAGCGGCTTCGGGACAATTAATGAAAAACTGTTTTTT.

The genes are TRBV30 and TRBJ1-2; D ambiguous. Trimming removed 4 bases from V and 0 bases from J, with 12 bases in between. This CDR3 is 14 amino acids long. Germline V lookup: CDR1 GTSNPN, CDR2 SVGIG (reference sequence). CDR3 sequence reads: CAWKQDPSNYGYTF. The DNA for the CDR3 is TGTGCCTGGAAGCAGGATCCCTCTAACTATGGCTACACCTTC.

The chain has TRBV28 and TRBJ2-2; 9 nucleotides agree with TRBD1. Germline loops: CDR1 MDHEN, CDR2 SYDVKM. The V segment lost 1 base and the J segment 0 bases; nucleotides outside the gene matches: 3. The CDR3 is 17 amino acids. The CDR3 DNA reads TGTGCCAGCAGTTTATTAGGACAGGGGCCGAACACCGGGGAGCTGTTTTTT. This sequence encodes CASSLLGQGPNTGELFF.

The J gene is TRBJ2-2, the V gene TRBV6-1, with TRBD1 identical over 9 bases. The germline gives CDR1 MNHNS, CDR2 SASEGT. V trimming: 4 bases; J trimming: 5 bases; junction bases outside the gene matches: 5. This CDR3 contains 15 residues. The CDR3 nucleotides are TGTGCCAGCAGTGTTGGGGGACAGGGAACCGGGGAGCTGTTTTTT. This encodes CASSVGGQGTGELFF.

The V and J genes are TRBV6-5 and TRBJ1-6; a possible D gene is TRBD1 (6 bases). Germline lookup yields CDR1 MNHEY and CDR2 SVGAGI. The V and J ends lost 4 bases and 9 bases respectively, with 19 bases between them. The CDR3 totals 16 residues. The CDR3: CASSSGTPPGGSPLHF. The CDR3 bases are TGTGCCAGCAGTTCCGGGACACCCCCCGGAGGTTCACCCCTCCACTTT.

Only a few counts were recorded for this clone. The chain links TRBV6-5 to TRBJ2-1, with TRBD1 as a possible D gene (5 bases). The V gene's germline CDR1 is MNHEY and CDR2 SVGAGI. The length of the CDR3 is 11 residues. V was clipped by 7 bases and J by 8 bases, with 9 bases between them. DNA for the CDR3: TGTGCCAGCACTCAGGGTCATGAGCAGTTCTTC. This gives the protein CASTQGHEQFF.

The chain carries TRBV4-1 and TRBJ2-1; 11 bases match TRBD1. With V trimmed by 2 bases and J by 3 bases, 6 bases remained unmatched. The CDR3 covers 17 residues. Germline CDR1 is MGHRA and CDR2 is YSYEKL. The CDR3 loop is CASSQTSGTGGYNEQFF. CDR3 nucleotides: TGCGCCAGCAGCCAAACCTCCGGGACAGGGGGCTACAATGAGCAGTTCTTC.

DNA of the CDR3: TGTGCCTGGAGAAAGGGCAGGGAAGGTGAAAAACTGTTTTTT. This encodes CAWRKGREGEKLFF. The chain carries TRBV30 and TRBJ1-4; D perhaps matches TRBD1 (5 bases). The V gene's germline CDR1 is GTSNPN and CDR2 SVGIG (reference sequence). The CDR3 contains 14 residues. V was shortened by 3 bases and J by 7 bases, with 15 bases between the two germline ends.

V is TRBV6-1 and J is TRBJ1-4; 9 bases agree with TRBD1. In germline, CDR1 is MNHNS, CDR2 SASEGT. This CDR3 region has 14 residues. V gave up 6 bases and J gave up 8 bases; unmatched junction bases: 7. The CDR3 protein is CASRGGTGLEKLFF. The CDR3 DNA reads as TGTGCCAGCAGGGGAGGGACAGGGCTGGAAAAACTGTTTTTT.

This sequence joins TRBV28 and TRBJ2-3, with a weak D call TRBD2 (5 bases). Trimming pared 5 bases from V and 3 bases from J, leaving 15 bases between. The CDR3 has 15 residues. CDR1 is MDHEN, CDR2 SYDVKM, per germline. The CDR3: CASSLRLPPTDTQYF. The CDR3 bases are TGTGCCAGCAGTCTACGACTACCTCCTACAGATACGCAGTATTTT. The whole variable domain, filled in from reference TRBV28 and TRBJ2-3, reads DVKVTQSSRYLVKRTGEKVFLECVQDMDHENMFWYRQDPGLGLRLIYFSYDVKMKEKGDIPEGYSVSREKKERFSLILESASTNQTSMYLCASSLRLPPTDTQYFGPGTRLTVL.

CDR3 DNA: TGTGCCTGGAGTACCCTAAGGGGCGGGAGGGGTTCCTACAATGAGCAGTTCTTC. This translates into CAWSTLRGGRGSYNEQFF. V is TRBV30 and J is TRBJ2-1; 9 nucleotides align to TRBD2. The CDR3 extends over 18 amino acids. Germline CDR1 GTSNPN, CDR2 SVGIG (reference sequence). V was pared by 2 bases and J by 1 base, with 12 bases of the junction left unmatched.

A remark on this clone: Other DNA variants within this sample encode the same CDR3. The J gene is TRBJ1-5, the V gene TRBV30; D remains ambiguous. The germline V gene encodes CDR1 GTSNPN and CDR2 SVGIG (reference sequence). V was cut by 0 bases and J by 4 bases, with 7 bases left in between. The length of the CDR3 is 13 residues. As DNA, the CDR3 is TGTGCCTGGAGTGTACGAGGAAATCAGCCCCAGCATTTT. This translates into CAWSVRGNQPQHF.

The chain combines TRBV4-2 with TRBJ2-5, with D perhaps matching TRBD1 (6 bases). The J call may be faulty, since TRBJ2-7 better matches the DNA end. Per the germline V gene, CDR1 is LGHNA and CDR2 is YNFKEQ. The CDR3 totals 15 residues. The chain's CDR3 is CASSQAAGQTYEQYF. For the CDR3, the DNA is TGTGCCAGCAGCCAGGCTGCTGGACAGACCTACGAGCAGTACTTC.

On this clone: One end of the junction does not line up with germline, which may come from a read error. As DNA, the CDR3 is TGTTCCAGCAGCTTAGGGGGAGGGGCCACAGATACGCAGTATTTT. It encodes CSSSLGGGATDTQYF. V and J are TRBV7-9 and TRBJ2-3, with D perhaps matching TRBD2 (7 bases). Germline CDR1 SEHNR, CDR2 FQNEAQ (reference sequence). The length of the CDR3 is 15 residues.

The chain recombines TRBV2 with TRBJ1-3, with TRBD1 matching 7 bases. Germline V gene sequence: CDR1 SNHLY, CDR2 FYNNEI. The CDR3 is made up of 16 amino acids. V lost 4 bases to trimming and J lost 0 bases; unmatched junction nucleotides: 6. The CDR3 sequence is CASSAGDRISGNTIYF. In nucleotides, the CDR3 is TGTGCCAGCAGTGCAGGGGACAGAATCTCTGGAAACACCATATATTTT.

This rearrangement joins TRBV5-1 to TRBJ2-7; TRBD1 agrees at 10 bases. Per germline, CDR1 SGHRS and CDR2 YFSETQ. The CDR3 is made up of 16 amino acids. J gave up 4 bases and V 0 bases, and 7 bases lay outside the gene matches. The CDR3 bases are TGCGCCAGCAGCTTGGGGGGGACAGGGGAAGGGTACGAGCAGTACTTC. Residues: CASSLGGTGEGYEQYF.

V gene TRBV27 combines with J gene TRBJ2-7, with D perhaps matching TRBD2 (7 bases). The CDR3 sequence is 13 residues long. Trimming removed 7 bases at V and 3 bases at J, with 13 bases between. Germline CDR1 is MNHEY and CDR2 is SMNVEV (reference sequence). The CDR3 nucleotides read TGTGCCAGCATGGGGGGGGCGTACTACGAGCAGTACTTC. Encoded protein: CASMGGAYYEQYF.

The V gene is TRBV5-1, the J gene TRBJ1-3; weak D call: TRBD1 (6 bases). The CDR3 sequence is 16 residues long. Germline lookup yields CDR1 SGHRS and CDR2 YFSETQ. Between the trimmed V and J ends, which lost 4 bases and 2 bases, there was a span of 16 bases. DNA for the CDR3: TGCGCCAGCAGCGCGGATCTACAGGGAGCTGGAAACACCATATATTTT. Its translation: CASSADLQGAGNTIYF. The variable domain in full, completed from reference TRBV5-1 and TRBJ1-3, reads KAGVTQTPRYLIKTRGQQVTLSCSPISGHRSVSWYQQTPGQGLQFLFEYFSETQRNKGNFPGRFSGRQFSNSRSEMNVSTLELGDSALYLCASSADLQGAGNTIYFGEGSWLTVV.

This clone appeared once. V is TRBV7-9 and J is TRBJ2-3; D not certain. This CDR3 region has 16 residues. Trimming stripped 3 bases from V and 2 bases from J, with 15 bases between. Germline V gene lookup returns CDR1 SEHNR and CDR2 FQNEAQ (reference sequence). CDR3 region: CASSLRPLDFTDTQYF. The CDR3 DNA is TGTGCCAGCAGCTTGAGGCCCCTGGATTTCACAGATACGCAGTATTTT.

The rearrangement uses TRBV20-1 and TRBJ1-2; TRBD1 matches at 8 bases. CDR3 length equals 11 residues. CDR1 DFQATT and CDR2 SNEGSKA come from the germline V gene (reference sequence). Trimming removed 5 bases from V and 7 bases from J; junction bases left unmatched: 3. The CDR3 nucleotides read TGCAGTGCTTCAGGGGGCCCTGGCTACACCTTC. Translation: CSASGGPGYTF.

The chain employs TRBV15 and TRBJ1-4, with D possibly TRBD1 on 5 matching bases. The CDR3 has 12 residues. V lost 6 bases and J 8 bases, leaving 10 bases between the germline ends. The germline V gene has CDR1 LNHNV and CDR2 YYDKDF (reference sequence). CDR3 DNA sequence: TGTGCCACCAGACGTGACAGCGAAAAACTGTTTTTT. Its translation is CATRRDSEKLFF.

In regard to this clone: Other DNA sequences in the sample encode the same CDR3. The V gene is TRBV5-8, the J gene TRBJ1-1, with TRBD1 as a possible D gene (6 bases). V lost 2 bases and J 5 bases, leaving 10 bases between the germline ends. The CDR3 has 13 amino acids. The germline V gene encodes CDR1 SGHTS and CDR2 YDEGEE. The CDR3 region is CASSLGGGTEAFF. The CDR3 DNA is TGTGCCAGCAGCTTAGGGGGGGGTACTGAAGCTTTCTTT.

This chain connects TRBV6-5 to TRBJ1-3, with D tentatively TRBD1 (5 bases). Trimming shortened V by 0 bases and J by 1 base, and 7 bases separated the two germline ends. This CDR3 is built from 15 residues. Germline V gene lookup returns CDR1 MNHEY and CDR2 SVGAGI. Here the CDR3 DNA reads TGTGCCAGCAGTTACTCGAAGGGGTCTGGAAACACCATATATTTT. Encoded protein: CASSYSKGSGNTIYF.

The chain is built from TRBV15 and TRBJ2-3; a possible D gene is TRBD1 (5 bases). The CDR3 spans 15 residues. Looked up from germline, CDR1 is LNHNV and CDR2 is YYDKDF (reference sequence). V shed 1 base and J shed 2 bases, with 10 bases lying between them. CDR3 coding DNA: TGTGCCACCAGCAGAGGGTCAGGGTACACAGATACGCAGTATTTT. Its protein product is CATSRGSGYTDTQYF.